This record looks at one T cell receptor beta chain sequence and its context. As yet, its antigen is unknown. Data came from immunoSEQ multiplex PCR; TCRdb stores just in-frame clones and leaves some out. The sample yields some 240,000 clones, roughly 84% seen once. The data are from a study of cytomegalovirus exposure and HLA in healthy donors. Study at large: In a later analysis, the roughly 120 validation repertoires were reported to have used the same platform as the roughly 730 first-cohort repertoires.

Study-wide findings and caveats: Specific recognition of CMV antigens was confirmed in vitro for three chains (all CMV-associated). A later analysis found first-cohort TCR clusters tended to co-occur in the 90 to 150 validation repertoires. Cytomegalovirus association was assigned to about 150 TCR beta chains.

CDR3 length: 15 residues. Germline V gene sequence: CDR1 MGHRA, CDR2 YSYEKL. The V and J ends lost 1 base and 2 bases respectively, with 9 bases between them. Source material: PBMCs. The clonotype was recovered from a woman aged 18-29 years in good health and CMV-seropositive. The chain employs TRBV4-1 and TRBJ2-1; perhaps TRBD2 as D (6 bases). CDR3 amino acids: CASSQASVPYNEQFF. The CDR3, as DNA: TGCGCCAGCAGCCAAGCTAGCGTCCCCTACAATGAGCAGTTCTTC.